The present TCR beta chain was sequenced within a study of cytomegalovirus exposure and HLA in healthy donors (dated by TCRdb to 2017 to 2019). Regarding the complete study: An earlier analysis of around 600 of the donors reported 250 to 350 Gb of sequence data and 117 million unique TCR beta sequences from approximately 180 million T cells. An early release covering approximately 600 HLA-typed donors comprised roughly 300 gigabases of sequencing data and 65 million to 100 million unique TCR sequences. The genetic ancestry cluster associated with self-reported Caucasian donors included 81% of the 300 to 400 genotyped donors. The study aimed to test whether cataloging public T cell receptors could reveal signatures of past pathogen exposure. The T cell repertoires of some 670 subjects were profiled by immunosequencing and related to cytomegalovirus serostatus. A separate validation cohort of roughly 130 different subjects was used in addition to the roughly 700-subject first cohort. To predict cytomegalovirus infection status, the study brought together high-throughput TCR immunosequencing, statistical association of individual TCRs with disease status, and machine learning. A later analysis re-analyzed previously published TCR beta repertoires from roughly 630 donors and added high-resolution HLA genotyping to study TCR occurrence patterns. Rather than using new phenotypic data, the later analysis identified candidate immune exposures from TCR beta sequences and from how often those sequences occurred across donors. To decide whether each TCR beta V gene segment behaved as functional or pseudogenic, an earlier analysis of fewer than 750 of the donors relied on high-throughput TCR beta sequencing. Donor age, sex, ethnicity and CMV serostatus were compiled together with the repertoire data. A later genetic analysis took genome-wide SNP genotypes for 398 of the 666 donors and used that subset as a discovery cohort. All discovery cohort repertoires had been generated on a single sequencing platform. Class I and class II HLA loci were covered by the typing at four-digit resolution. The number of typed donors differed by locus: about 629-640 for A, B, C, DRB1 and DQB1; roughly 510 for DQA1; fewer than 610 for DPA1; and 450 to 480 for DPB1. Because of strong linkage in the cohort, 4 to 6 DR-DQ haplotypes were treated as single units for association and clustering. On average, around 230,000 unique TCR beta nucleotide sequences were sequenced per donor among 398 genotyped donors of the cohort, with approximately 18% of those sequences being non-productive. The paper as a whole reports these results and caveats: At a false discovery rate of 0.05, a later analysis linked some 17,000 TCR beta sequences to specific HLA alleles. Correlated functional status among segregating V segments might reflect linkage disequilibrium, but an unknown experimental factor could not be ruled out. Several of the top co-occurrence clusters appeared to be linked to parvovirus B19, influenza, CMV and Epstein-Barr virus, according to a later analysis. Some 16 rarely observed V segments, including chromosome 9 orphons, were excluded from the earlier analysis of about 610 of the donors because counts were too low. According to a later analysis, TCR association rates differed among HLA loci, with DRB1 alleles showing the most associated TCRs and HLA-C alleles showing the fewest. In an earlier analysis of about 600 of the donors, most TCR beta V segments appeared in productive rearrangements about 90% or about 30% of the time, broadly matching IMGT annotations. Immune exposure information for the cohort was limited to CMV serostatus. This cohort had only TCR beta chains sequenced, and the lack of alpha or paired-chain data limited which features could be detected. In a later analysis, HLA-associated TCR beta chains were found to be more clonally expanded and to have lower generation probabilities than equally common non-associated chains. In the study, around 150 TCR beta chains were listed as associated with cytomegalovirus. Most TCR sequences were observed very rarely across donors, whereas some public TCRs were present in many individuals. A cluster of highly shared sequence variants was judged likely to represent a technical artifact of the sequencing pipeline. According to a later genetic analysis, donors in an Asian-associated ancestry cluster had fewer N-insertions in productive TCRs than the approximately 700-donor mean. In a later genetic analysis, a missense DCLRE1C variant was associated with V-gene and J-gene trimming of TCR beta chains, and the association was replicated in an independent cohort. The classifier was reported to diagnose cytomegalovirus status with high specificity and sensitivity in both the original and validation cohorts. Sequencing depth was assumed to be roughly uniform across donors in the presence/absence analyses, though that assumption may not hold. In vitro tests confirmed that a few of the cytomegalovirus-associated TCR beta chains recognize cytomegalovirus antigens. In a later analysis, most CMV-associated TCR beta chains were found to appear HLA-restricted, with HLA associations seemingly driven largely by CMV exposure. A further reported finding was that TCR beta sequences accurately predicted the HLA-A and HLA-B alleles for most subjects in the first cohort. Assigning TCR associations to individual alleles was difficult when HLA alleles, especially DR and DQ, strongly co-occurred. Because HLA typing was unavailable for some donors at each locus, only the typed subset was used in association tests. According to the authors, the approach could potentially be generalized to other disease states and immunological phenotypes.

About this clone itself: Its antigen is unknown. No per-base quality is available; no much larger clone lies one base away.

Libraries were built with the immunoSEQ multiplex PCR assay. The multiplex PCR relied on a mix of 60 forward primers for TCR Vbeta segments and 13 reverse primers for TCR Jbeta segments. The CDR3 region of rearranged TCR beta genes was amplified from genomic DNA by a multiplex PCR assay. The Illumina HiSeq System was used to sequence the amplified TCR beta libraries as 87-base-pair reads. Regarding the original processing steps: Across the roughly 640 repertoires, a later analysis counted some 81 million unique TCR beta chains, 9.5 million to 12 million of which were shared by at least two donors. To remove PCR and sequencing errors, raw reads were error-corrected and collapsed into unique sequences using a nearest-neighbor algorithm that merged closely related sequences. V, D and J gene segments were assigned by aligning CDR3 sequences to IMGT reference sequences. For a sequence to be retained, at least a six-nucleotide match to both a V gene segment and a J gene segment was required. Rearrangements were classified as productive when the CDR3 lacked stop codons and remained in frame with V and J, and all other rearrangements were classified as non-productive. CDR3 was defined according to IMGT convention as the region running from the second conserved V-encoded cysteine to the conserved J-encoded phenylalanine. In an earlier analysis of roughly 580 of the donors, sequences lacking an unambiguous match to a single V gene segment were excluded. In an earlier analysis of some 590 of the donors, V segments were called functional above 56.7% productive rearrangements and were called segregating when the between-donor standard deviation exceeded 5%. To diagnose cytomegalovirus status from the catalog of TCR beta chain sequences, a statistical classification framework was built. A later analysis assigned V and J genes by comparing TCR nucleotide sequences with IMGT/GENE-DB human TR gene sequences. The TCRdist pipeline was used in a later analysis to assign CDR3 sequences and most-parsimonious VDJ recombination scenarios. In a later analysis, every TCR beta chain was defined by the combination of its CDR3 amino acid sequence and its V-gene family, and reads without a unique V-gene family were dropped. As a way to deal with suspected cross-contamination and a sequencing artifact, a later analysis dropped 640 or so nucleotide sequences that were highly shared and had low generation probability. For each public chain, a later analysis derived a clonal expansion index from normalized ranks of inferred template counts within each repertoire. A later analysis computed generation probabilities with a VDJ recombination model fitted to out-of-frame rearrangements, and checked the results against IGoR. In a later analysis, TCR-TCR, TCR-HLA and TCR-CMV co-occurrence was scored with hypergeometric tests, and a repertoire-size bias correction was applied to TCR pairs. In a later analysis, false discovery rates were estimated by permuting HLA or CMV assignments 20 times. In a later analysis, co-occurring TCRs were grouped using DBSCAN, and TCRdist sequence similarity was added for clustering within HLA-allele-positive subsets. Repertoires with fewer than 30,000 or more than 120,000 public chains were left out of co-occurrence clustering, as were five repertoires with anomalous nucleotide sharing. TCRdb limited this immuneACCESS table to in-frame rearrangements with V and J called. A share of clones is missing; checked studies link under half to unresolved V genes, and the rest is unexplained. That table supplies the V and J calls and clone size; D and trimming were determined from the DNA. The sample profile shows approximately 150,000 clones; roughly 80% of them were found once. About 2.5% of the sample belongs to the ten largest clones.

The cohort consisted of approximately 670 healthy bone marrow donors. All cohort members were sampled while nominally healthy, although unrecorded immune exposures were likely present. The donor was CMV seronegative and was included in the group of 352 seronegative cohort members. A peripheral blood sample was collected from each donor, and TCR beta sequencing was performed on peripheral blood mononuclear cells. Genomic DNA extraction from the blood cell samples was performed with the Qiagen DNeasy Blood Extraction Kit. The sample consisted of PBMCs. The sequence derives from a male donor in good health and CMV-seronegative.

The DNA is TGTGCCAGCAGCTTTGCCGGGACAACTAACTATGGCTACACCTTC. Its protein reads: CASSFAGTTNYGYTF. The chain is made from TRBV5-8 and TRBJ1-2; TRBD1 might be the D gene, on 6 matching bases. Spanning cysteine to phenylalanine, the CDR3 consists of 15 amino acids. Only the CDR3 DNA stays, 45 bases, in frame from base 1. A distance of 11 bases separates the germline ends of V and J, which lose 2 bases and 0 bases respectively. According to the germline V gene, CDR1 reads SGHTS and CDR2 reads YDEGEE. The reference TRBV5-8 and TRBJ1-2 proteins fill in what lies around the CDR3, so the full variable domain reads EAGVTQSPTHLIKTRGQQATLRCSPISGHTSVYWYQQALGLGLQFLLWYDEGEERNRGNFPPRFSGRQFPNYSSELNVNALELEDSALYLCASSFAGTTNYGYTFGSGTRLTVV.